One TCR beta chain is described in this entry. Its antigen is not yet known. No quality values exist for individual bases; no much larger clone is one base distant. Explained via the paper, the treatment or condition label denotes: live attenuated yellow fever vaccine strain. PBMCs were isolated from peripheral blood using a standard Ficoll-Paque protocol. CD4 and CD8 T-cell fractions were isolated with Dynabeads CD4 and CD8 positive selection kits. TriZol was used to extract RNA from bulk PBMCs, from CD4 and CD8 fractions, and from dextramer-positive and dextramer-negative fractions. This record belongs to a study of T cells after yellow fever vaccination (dated by TCRdb to 2018 to 2020). Concerning the study at large: Libraries from fractions with low cell numbers were prepared with the SMART-Seq v4 Ultra Low Input RNA kit. To follow T-cell clones before and after primary and booster YFV17D yellow fever vaccination, bulk TCR alpha and beta repertoires were sequenced over time. Blood was drawn at multiple timepoints before and after primary and secondary immunization, with bulk PBMC replicates and cell subsets isolated. Two healthy male donors made up the cohort, one aged 18 to 29 years and the other aged 30 to 40 years.

Sequencing took place on an Illumina NovaSeq 6000. TCR cDNA was synthesized by 5'RACE template switching, which introduced a universal primer site and unique molecular identifiers. Priming for cDNA synthesis came from both the TCR alpha and TCR beta constant segments. Two PCR steps were used to amplify libraries, with sample barcodes and sequencing adapters being added in the second step. Sequencing of libraries was performed on Illumina HiSeq 2500 (2x100 bp) or NovaSeq (2x150 bp). The published analysis was carried out like this. Reads were demultiplexed and collapsed into UMI consensus sequences with MIGEC, and V(D)J alignment was performed with MiXCR. Vaccine-responding clonotypes were identified with edgeR using replicate PBMC samples, with FDR below 0.01 and a log2 fold change above 5 up to day 15 being required. Each bulk clonotype was labeled CD4 or CD8 based on which sequenced repertoire, CD4 or CD8, contained the clonotype at higher abundance. The public reads were quality trimmed at Q25 with fastp and then assembled into clones with MiXCR by TCRdb, keeping productive beta chains. Identical CDR3 proteins give one entry, which carries the most common genes and DNA. TCRdb's processing, not the authors', yielded these V and J calls. For this sample the table gives 340,000 or so distinct CDR3 sequences, of which 12% were detected only once. The leading ten clones occupy 3% to 4% of the sample.

What the authors observed across the whole study: The study included only a couple of donors, which limits how far the findings can be generalized. The secondary T-cell response was weaker than the primary response but faster, peaking on day 5 instead of day 15. FACS-sorted repertoires could contain abundant contaminating clonotypes from the bulk population, so computational filtering was required. A small fraction of clonotypes appeared in both the CD4 and CD8 compartments, likely as a result of convergent recombination. Most clones expanded after primary vaccination (around 97% of CD4 and 70% to 90% of CD8) were re-detected after the booster, suggesting that broad memory maintenance occurred.

From the cysteine through the phenylalanine, the CDR3 covers 15 amino acids. Just CDR3 DNA is preserved here, 45 bases in frame from base 1. CDR1 and CDR2 (SEHNR, FQNEAQ) derive from the germline V gene (reference sequence). Relative to germline, V is 3 bases shorter and J is 4 bases shorter, with 15 bases between their ends. The chain is made from TRBV7-9 and TRBJ2-5; the D gene identity is not certain. This TCR was recovered from a man younger than 30 who received the YFV17D yellow fever vaccine. Sequencing used CD4+ T cells sorted from PBMCs, obtained 15 days after the yellow fever booster vaccination. The CDR3 region reads CASSFGSSGRETQYF. The DNA sequence is as follows: TGTGCCAGCAGCTTCGGGTCCTCCGGGCGAGAGACCCAGTACTTC.